The rows below give T cell receptor beta chains drawn from one sample of a study of graft-versus-host responses after intestinal transplantation. The assay was immunoSEQ multiplex PCR, and TCRdb's table has in-frame clones only and misses some. The sample comprises approximately 9,100 clones, approximately 30% of which are singletons, and roughly 3% rests with the top ten. The material was alloreactive CD8+ T cells from a mixed lymphocyte reaction culture, obtained before transplantation. Receptors originate from a human patient who was an organ donor for intestinal transplantation. Both conserved end residues are part of each CDR3.

CDR3 protein: CASSLTSLAGTGDPYEQYF
V gene: TRBV18
CDR3 length: 19

CDR3 protein: CASSRGGRLGNIQYF
V gene: TRBV2
CDR3 length: 15

CDR3 protein: CASSLSAGKGYEQYF
V gene: TRBV7-9
CDR3 length: 15

CDR3 protein: CASSIAAGGTGELFF
V gene: TRBV19
CDR3 length: 15

CDR3 protein: CASSWGGSEQYF
V gene: TRBV5-4
CDR3 length: 12

CDR3 protein: CASSDGQGAGNEQFF
V gene: TRBV2
CDR3 length: 15

CDR3 protein: CASSALQQENYGYTF
V gene: TRBV9
CDR3 length: 15

CDR3 protein: CASDWNYGYTF
V gene: TRBV6-5
CDR3 length: 11

CDR3 protein: CASSYAPGAAGELFF
V gene: TRBV6-5
CDR3 length: 15

CDR3 protein: CASSTGTGTAGELFF
V gene: TRBV28
CDR3 length: 15